The 3 T cell receptor beta chains presented below share a single source sample, sequenced in a study of vaccination and CD4 T cells after COVID-19. Treatment described: approximately 9-day PBMC culture with coronavirus spike peptide pools or control peptides (ViraFEST assay). No antigen is known for these receptors. The Oncomine TCR Beta short-read assay was applied to DNA of cultured CD4+ T cells. TCRdb re-called the PCR reads with MiXCR, one entry per CDR3 protein. Among some 8,800 distinct CDR3 sequences listed, around 64% were seen once. The sequencing input was CD4+ T cells from blood, cultured in vitro. The receptors stem from a human donor who had recovered from COVID-19.

This clonotype was picked up a small number of times. This sequence joins TRBV20-1 and TRBJ1-3; D is uncertain. Germline V CDR1 and CDR2: DFQATT, SNEGSKA (reference sequence). CDR3 length: 13 amino acids. Trimming cost V 4 bases and J 4 bases, with 11 bases left between them. The CDR3 region is CSAKPTTGNTIYF. CDR3 in DNA: TGCAGTGCTAAGCCCACGACGGGAAACACCATATATTTT.

The CDR3 here is CASSEQGADGNTIYF. In DNA, the CDR3 is TGTGCCAGCAGCGAACAGGGGGCGGATGGAAACACCATATATTTT. The chain uses TRBV11-2 and TRBJ1-3; 9 nucleotides agree with TRBD1. Germline-derived CDR1 and CDR2 are SGHAT and FQNNGV. J gave up 3 bases and V 5 bases, and 5 bases lay outside the gene matches. The CDR3 has 15 residues.

The chain carries TRBV5-4 and TRBJ1-6; 7 nucleotides align to TRBD1. This CDR3 has 17 residues. Germline V CDR1 and CDR2: SGHNT, YYREEE (reference sequence). V dropped 0 bases and J dropped 7; count of bases not matched to a gene: 10. The CDR3 reads CASSLVPGQLSNSPLHF. For the CDR3, the DNA is TGTGCCAGCAGCTTGGTGCCGGGACAGTTGTCCAATTCACCCCTCCACTTT.